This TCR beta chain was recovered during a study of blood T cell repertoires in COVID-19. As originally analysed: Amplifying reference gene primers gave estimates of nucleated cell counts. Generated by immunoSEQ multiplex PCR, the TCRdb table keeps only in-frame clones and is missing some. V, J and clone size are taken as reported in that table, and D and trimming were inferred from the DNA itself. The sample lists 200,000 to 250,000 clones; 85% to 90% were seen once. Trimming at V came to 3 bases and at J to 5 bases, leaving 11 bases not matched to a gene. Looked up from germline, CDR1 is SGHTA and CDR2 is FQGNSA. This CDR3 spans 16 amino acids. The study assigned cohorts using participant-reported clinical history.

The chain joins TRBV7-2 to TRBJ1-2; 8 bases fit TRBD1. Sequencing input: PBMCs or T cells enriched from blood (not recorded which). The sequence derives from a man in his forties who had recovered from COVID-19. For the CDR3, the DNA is TGTGCCAGCAGCTTCAGGGGGCGCCTAAGGGCGTATGGCTACACCTTC. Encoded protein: CASSFRGRLRAYGYTF. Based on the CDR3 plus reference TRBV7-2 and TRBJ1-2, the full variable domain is GAGVSQSPSNKVTEKGKDVELRCDPISGHTALYWYRQSLGQGLEFLIYFQGNSAPDKSGLPSDRFSAERTGGSVSTLTIQRTQQEDSAVYLCASSFRGRLRAYGYTFGSGTRLTVV.